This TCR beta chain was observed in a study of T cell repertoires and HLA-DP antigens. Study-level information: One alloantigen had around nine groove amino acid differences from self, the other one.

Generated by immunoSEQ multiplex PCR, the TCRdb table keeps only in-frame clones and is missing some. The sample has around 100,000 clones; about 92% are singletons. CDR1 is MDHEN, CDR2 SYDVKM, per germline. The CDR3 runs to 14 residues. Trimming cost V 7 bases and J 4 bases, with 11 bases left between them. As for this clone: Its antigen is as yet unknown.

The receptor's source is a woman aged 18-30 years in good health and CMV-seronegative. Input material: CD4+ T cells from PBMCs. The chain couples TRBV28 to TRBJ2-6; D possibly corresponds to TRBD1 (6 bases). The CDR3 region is CASTTGLGANVLTF. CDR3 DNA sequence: TGTGCCAGCACCACAGGGTTGGGGGCCAACGTCCTGACTTTC.